The clone carrying this T cell receptor (beta chain) has a count of ten or more. This specimen belongs to a study of regulatory T cells in long-lasting Graves disease. This CDR3 region has 13 residues. V was pared by 6 bases and J by 3 bases, with 15 bases between. From germline, CDR1 is DFQATT and CDR2 SNEGSKA (reference sequence). For TCR beta, libraries came from iRepertoire HTBI primers and Arm-PCR of CDR3 regions. MiXCR, applied by TCRdb to the multiplex PCR reads, yields one record per CDR3 protein. The sample yields fewer than 400,000 distinct CDR3 sequences, less than 20% seen once. The time point: persistent/refractory GD, antithyroid drugs over 5 years with positive TRAb. Preparation of the TCR library used RNA extracted from PBMCs. Staff drew 8 to 9 milliliters of peripheral blood into EDTA tubes.

This TCR came from a female donor with Graves disease. The chain has TRBV20-1 and TRBJ2-7; D might be TRBD1 (6 bases). This specimen consisted of peripheral blood mononuclear cells (PBMCs), obtained when the disease was refractory, from a patient treated with antithyroid drugs. The CDR3 is CSATTDSYYEQYF. The CDR3 DNA reads as TGCAGTGCAACTACGGACAGCTACTACGAGCAGTACTTC.